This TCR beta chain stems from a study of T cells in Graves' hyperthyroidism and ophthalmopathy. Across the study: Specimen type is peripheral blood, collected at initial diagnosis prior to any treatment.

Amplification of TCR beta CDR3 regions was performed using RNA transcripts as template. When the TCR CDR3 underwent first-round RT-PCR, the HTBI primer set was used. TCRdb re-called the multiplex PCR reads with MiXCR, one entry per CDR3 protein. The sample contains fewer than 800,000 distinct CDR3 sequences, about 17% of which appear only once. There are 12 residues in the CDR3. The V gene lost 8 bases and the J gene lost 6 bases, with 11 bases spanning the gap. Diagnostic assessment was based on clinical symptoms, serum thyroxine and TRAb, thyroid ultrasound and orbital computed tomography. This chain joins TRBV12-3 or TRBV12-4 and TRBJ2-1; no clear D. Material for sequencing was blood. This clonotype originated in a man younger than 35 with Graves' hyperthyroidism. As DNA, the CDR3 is TGTGCCAGCCAAGGCCCTAGCAATGAGCAGTTCTTC. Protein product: CASQGPSNEQFF.